These 11 T cell receptor beta chains originate from one sample sequenced in a study of CD8 T cells in ankylosing spondylitis. Study conclusions and caveats: One TCR beta motif, made up of about 8 highly homologous variants, appeared characteristic of ankylosing spondylitis blood.

TCRdb reanalysed the 5' RACE reads using MiXCR and keeps one entry per CDR3 protein. This repertoire shows about 340,000 distinct CDR3 sequences, approximately 8% found once; its top ten account for just over 14%. The antigens these receptors bind are not known. The sample was blood, either unsorted or a sorted T cell fraction (not recorded which). The receptors originated from a male donor with ankylosing spondylitis.

The gene calls are TRBV10-3 and TRBJ2-7, with a possible D match to TRBD1 (5 bases). Trimming cost V 5 bases and J 3 bases, with 11 bases left between them. Germline-derived CDR1 and CDR2 are ENHRY and SYGVKD. The CDR3 contains 13 residues. Written as DNA, the CDR3 is TGTGCCATCAGTTCAGTCAGGGACTACGAGCAGTACTTC. This codes for CAISSVRDYEQYF.

This clonotype was counted at least ten times. The CDR3 spells CASSLGRANTGELFF. The CDR3 DNA sequence: TGTGCCAGCAGTTTGGGACGGGCGAACACCGGGGAGCTGTTTTTT. The chain couples TRBV12-3 or TRBV12-4 to TRBJ2-2, with D possibly being TRBD1 or TRBD2 (5 bases each). This CDR3 is 15 amino acids long. Trimming stripped 3 bases from V and 0 bases from J, with 8 bases between.

The chain links TRBV20-1 to TRBJ2-6; 9 bases agree with TRBD2. Germline CDR1 and CDR2: DFQATT and SNEGSKA (reference sequence). With V trimmed by 5 bases and J by 0 bases, 5 bases remained unmatched. The CDR3 is made up of 16 amino acids. The chain's CDR3 is CSAELAGNSGANVLTF. The CDR3 bases are TGCAGTGCTGAACTAGCGGGTAACTCTGGGGCCAACGTCCTGACTTTC.

This clonotype was seen ten or more times. The V call is TRBV4-3, the J call TRBJ2-2; TRBD1 matches at 9 bases. The CDR3 spans 18 residues. Trimming at V came to 2 bases and at J to 6 bases, leaving 13 bases not matched to a gene. The germline gives CDR1 LGHNA, CDR2 YSLEER. CDR3 protein: CASSQRTGVLVGAGELFF. CDR3 nucleotide sequence: TGCGCCAGCAGCCAACGGACAGGGGTACTAGTGGGAGCCGGGGAGCTGTTTTTT.

The chain employs TRBV28 and TRBJ2-7; 7 positions match TRBD2. The CDR3 totals 13 residues. Germline CDR1 MDHEN, CDR2 SYDVKM. V dropped 10 bases and J dropped 3; count of bases not matched to a gene: 9. For the CDR3, the DNA is TGTGCCACCCTCCGGGGGGAACTCTACGAGCAGTACTTC. Translation gives CATLRGELYEQYF.

V usage is TRBV12-3 or TRBV12-4 and J usage is TRBJ2-1; D not certain. Trimming left V 8 bases short and J 8 bases short, with 22 bases between. The CDR3 consists of 15 residues. The CDR3 spells CASVVGVSVADEQFF. CDR3 bases: TGTGCCAGCGTCGTTGGGGTCTCTGTCGCGGATGAGCAGTTCTTC.

This clonotype has ten or more counts. The rearrangement links TRBV5-1 to TRBJ2-2; 9 bases are a match to TRBD1. The germline V gene has CDR1 SGHRS and CDR2 YFSETQ. The CDR3 sequence is 16 residues long. V lost 0 bases and J lost 3; bases outside the gene matches: 3. As DNA, the CDR3 is TGCGCCAGCAGCTTGGCAGGGACAGGGTACACCGGGGAGCTGTTTTTT. Translated, it gives CASSLAGTGYTGELFF.

The V call is TRBV5-1, the J call TRBJ2-1; TRBD1 might be the D (6 bases). Germline CDR1 is SGHRS and CDR2 is YFSETQ. The CDR3 covers 14 residues. Trimming took 3 bases from V and 5 from J, leaving 12 bases between them. CDR3 bases: TGCGCCAGCAGCTCCCGGACAGCCGACAATGAGCAGTTCTTC. It specifies CASSSRTADNEQFF.

This rearrangement joins TRBV7-6 to TRBJ2-7; 12 bases are shared with TRBD2. The V gene's germline CDR1 is SGHVS and CDR2 FNYEAQ. This CDR3 has 16 residues. Losses at the gene ends were 1 base for V and 3 bases for J; bases not matched to a gene: 4. CDR3 protein: CASSLGASGRVYEQYF. CDR3 bases: TGTGCCAGCAGCTTAGGAGCTAGCGGGAGGGTCTACGAGCAGTACTTC.

CDR3 residues: CASSFSGQGKNEQYF. In DNA form, the CDR3 reads TGTGCCAGCAGCTTTTCGGGACAGGGGAAGAACGAGCAGTACTTC. The J gene is TRBJ2-7, the V gene TRBV7-9; 10 bases agree with TRBD1. The CDR3 runs 15 residues. The V and J ends lost 3 bases and 5 bases, in that order; junction bases with no gene match: 7. Germline values: CDR1 SEHNR, CDR2 FQNEAQ (reference sequence).

This clonotype was seen many times. The chain couples TRBV6-2 or TRBV6-3 to TRBJ1-2; 10 bases agree with TRBD1. Germline CDR1 is MNHEY and CDR2 is SVGEGT. The length of the CDR3 is 15 residues. Unmatched junction bases numbered 8, after V lost 8 bases and J lost 2 bases. CDR3 nucleotides: TGTGCCAGCGCTGCGGACAGGGGGATCAACTATGGCTACACCTTC. Residues: CASAADRGINYGYTF.